Below are 30 T cell receptor beta chains sequenced from a single sample in a study of blood T cells in healthy people across ages. It was with a sample-barcoded 5' primer and a J-beta primer mix that a second PCR of about 7 to 12 cycles was run. TCRdb reprocessed the 5' RACE reads via MiXCR and lists one record per CDR3 protein. The sample shows roughly 1,700,000 distinct CDR3 sequences, roughly 28% of them seen only once. Material for sequencing was blood. These receptors were taken from a woman younger than 45 in good health.

V usage is TRBV6-1 and J usage is TRBJ1-4; D is undetermined. This CDR3 region has 14 residues. Germline V CDR1 and CDR2: MNHNS, SASEGT. The V end lost 0 bases, the J end lost 5 bases, and 7 bases lay between the germline ends. This chain's CDR3 is CASSEALVNEKLFF. DNA of the CDR3: TGTGCCAGCAGTGAAGCGCTGGTGAATGAAAAACTGTTTTTT.

Details on this clonotype: An end of the junction differs from the germline gene, which may be a read error. This sequence joins TRBV4-1 and TRBJ2-5; D is possibly TRBD2 (6 bases). Per the germline V gene, CDR1 is MGHRA and CDR2 is YSYEKL. This CDR3 has 16 amino acids. The CDR3 loop is CANSHPRTGDWETQYF. Here the CDR3 DNA reads TGCGCCAACAGCCATCCCCGCACGGGGGATTGGGAGACCCAGTACTTC.

This rearrangement joins TRBV18 to TRBJ2-1, with 7 nucleotides matching TRBD2. The length of the CDR3 is 14 residues. V lost 3 bases, J lost 7 bases, and 6 bases stayed unmatched. Germline-derived CDR1 and CDR2 are KGHSH and LQKENI. This CDR3 is CASSPFAGANEQFF. The DNA of the CDR3 is TGTGCCAGCTCACCGTTCGCGGGAGCAAATGAGCAGTTCTTC.

The gene calls are TRBV5-5 and TRBJ1-1, with D uncertain. V was cut by 0 bases and J by 1 base, with 10 bases left in between. The CDR3 loop spans 15 amino acids. The germline CDR1 and CDR2 sequences are SGHKS and YYEKEE (reference sequence). CDR3 sequence (DNA): TGTGCCAGCAGCTTGGTTGTCTCGCCGAACACTGAAGCTTTCTTT. This translates into CASSLVVSPNTEAFF.

This clonotype was picked up many times. CDR3 in DNA: TGCAGCGTTGGTTCAGGGCTGGAACCGCAAGAGACCCAGTACTTC. Residues: CSVGSGLEPQETQYF. The chain joins TRBV29-1 to TRBJ2-5; tentatively, D is TRBD1 (5 bases). The CDR3 is 15 residues long. Germline CDR1 and CDR2: SQVTM and ANQGSEA. V was cut by 4 bases and J by 2 bases, with 17 bases left in between.

In this sample, this clonotype turned up many times. CDR3 loop: CSVEGSAYEQYF. CDR3 in DNA: TGCAGCGTTGAGGGCAGTGCCTACGAGCAGTACTTC. The chain couples TRBV29-1 to TRBJ2-7; D gene unclear. The CDR3 has 12 amino acids. V lost 3 bases to trimming and J lost 2 bases, with 8 bases between them. CDR1 and CDR2 (germline): SQVTM, ANQGSEA.

Concerning this clonotype itself: The junction departs from germline at one end; a sequencing error may be responsible. This rearrangement joins TRBV12-3 or TRBV12-4 to TRBJ1-5, with D unclear. This CDR3 has 16 amino acids. The CDR3 region is CASSLYGRDSNQPQHF. CDR3 DNA sequence: TGTGCCAGCAGTTTGTACGGACGGGATAGCAACCAGCCCCAGCATTTT.

The chain's CDR3 is CASSVRDSNRYEQYF. The CDR3 DNA is TGTGCCAGCAGCGTGAGGGACAGTAATCGCTACGAGCAGTACTTC. The gene calls are TRBV9 and TRBJ2-7, with TRBD1 identical over 7 bases. Unmatched junction bases numbered 8, after V lost 2 bases and J lost 3 bases. Germline loops: CDR1 SGDLS, CDR2 YYNGEE. The CDR3 contains 15 residues. Based on the CDR3 plus reference TRBV9 and TRBJ2-7, the full variable domain is DSGVTQTPKHLITATGQRVTLRCSPRSGDLSVYWYQQSLDQGLQFLIQYYNGEERAKGNILERFSAQQFPDLHSELNLSSLELGDSALYFCASSVRDSNRYEQYFGPGTRLTVT.

This clonotype was detected only a few times. The V call is TRBV7-2, the J call TRBJ2-5; 8 bases match TRBD2. Germline CDR1 SGHTA, CDR2 FQGNSA. Losses at the gene ends were 5 bases for V and 0 bases for J; bases not matched to a gene: 5. The CDR3 runs to 15 residues. The chain's CDR3 is CASSKSGSHQETQYF. The CDR3 DNA reads TGTGCCAGCAGCAAAAGCGGGAGCCACCAAGAGACCCAGTACTTC.

There are a few counts of this clonotype. V is TRBV6-2 or TRBV6-3 and J is TRBJ2-7, with 11 bases lining up with TRBD2. After removal of 7 bases from V and 2 bases from J, the junction contained 4 bases not matched to a gene. This CDR3 is built from 14 residues. The V gene's germline CDR1 is MNHEY and CDR2 SVGEGT. CDR3 amino acids: CASTGTSGTYEQYF. CDR3 nucleotide sequence: TGTGCCAGCACCGGGACTAGCGGCACCTACGAGCAGTACTTC.

The chain uses TRBV5-1 and TRBJ2-4; D possibly corresponds to TRBD1 (5 bases). The J call could be wrong; TRBJ2-7 is a better fit for the DNA end. Germline assignment: CDR1 SGHRS and CDR2 YFSETQ. The CDR3 spans 14 residues. CDR3 protein: CASSLDVGDYEQYF. CDR3 in DNA: TGCGCCAGCAGCTTGGATGTAGGGGACTACGAGCAGTACTTC.

The chain links TRBV15 to TRBJ2-7; 8 bases are a match to TRBD1. Germline V gene sequence: CDR1 LNHNV, CDR2 YYDKDF (reference sequence). The CDR3 runs 15 residues. V dropped 4 bases and J dropped 2; count of bases not matched to a gene: 7. The chain's CDR3 is CATSTEQGGAYEQYF. CDR3 nucleotides: TGTGCCACCAGCACCGAACAGGGGGGAGCCTACGAGCAGTACTTC. The full variable domain, its missing parts supplied by reference TRBV15 and TRBJ2-7, is DAMVIQNPRYQVTQFGKPVTLSCSQTLNHNVMYWYQQKSSQAPKLLFHYYDKDFNNEADTPDNFQSRRPNTSFCFLDIRSPGLGDTAMYLCATSTEQGGAYEQYFGPGTRLTVT.

The V and J genes are TRBV20-1 and TRBJ2-3, with D possibly matching TRBD1 (6 bases). V lost 0 bases to trimming and J lost 2 bases, with 9 bases between them. The CDR3 contains 14 residues. Germline V lookup: CDR1 DFQATT, CDR2 SNEGSKA (reference sequence). DNA for the CDR3: TGCAGTGCTAGAGATCAGGGGACCACAGATACGCAGTATTTT. It specifies CSARDQGTTDTQYF.

This clonotype was seen ten or more times. This chain uses TRBV24-1 with TRBJ2-1; TRBD1 or TRBD2 may be the D gene (5 bases each). Trimming shortened V by 3 bases and J by 4 bases, and 15 bases separated the two germline ends. The CDR3 runs 16 residues. Germline CDR1 is KGHDR and CDR2 is SFDVKD. CDR3 sequence (DNA): TGTGCCACCAGTGATGCCGGGACGGAGATTTACAATGAGCAGTTCTTC. It specifies CATSDAGTEIYNEQFF.

This clonotype was seen ten or more times. The V and J genes are TRBV7-9 and TRBJ1-2; TRBD1 might be the D (6 bases). The V gene lost 3 bases and the J gene lost 4 bases, with 15 bases spanning the gap. The CDR3 covers 15 residues. The germline V gene encodes CDR1 SEHNR and CDR2 FQNEAQ (reference sequence). The DNA of the CDR3 is TGTGCCAGCAGCTTGGGTTGGGACACCCTCTATGGCTACACCTTC. Translation gives CASSLGWDTLYGYTF.

This chain uses TRBV12-3 or TRBV12-4 with TRBJ1-3; 9 nucleotides align to TRBD1. The trim removed 6 bases at V and 2 bases at J, leaving 8 bases unmatched. This CDR3 is built from 16 residues. CDR3 nucleotide sequence: TGTGCCAGCAGCTATAACAGGGGGCTAGCTGGAAACACCATATATTTT. Its translation: CASSYNRGLAGNTIYF.

There are a few counts of this clonotype. CDR3 nucleotides: TGCGCCAGCTCCGACAGGACCTCCACAGATACGCAGTATTTT. Amino acid sequence: CASSDRTSTDTQYF. The chain links TRBV5-1 to TRBJ2-3, with D perhaps TRBD1 (6 bases). Germline V lookup: CDR1 SGHRS, CDR2 YFSETQ. The CDR3 has 14 amino acids. V lost 7 bases, J lost 2 bases, and 14 bases lay in between.

Only a few counts were recorded for this clonotype. This chain uses TRBV12-3 or TRBV12-4 with TRBJ2-1, with 7 bases matching TRBD1. V lost 3 bases, J lost 8 bases, and 4 bases stayed unmatched. The CDR3 contains 13 residues. The CDR3 DNA reads TGTGCCAGCAGTTTCAGGGGGACGCATGAGCAGTTCTTC. It encodes CASSFRGTHEQFF.

This clonotype was seen a few times. This may be a read error, as it is one base from a much larger clone. This sequence joins TRBV7-9 and TRBJ2-5; D not certain. The CDR3 runs 12 residues. From germline, CDR1 is SEHNR and CDR2 FQNEAQ (reference sequence). The CDR3 loop reads CAGSLGWETQYF. The CDR3 nucleotides read TGTGCCGGCAGCTTAGGGTGGGAGACCCAGTACTTC.

The chain uses TRBV7-2 and TRBJ2-1; TRBD2 might be the D (5 bases). There are 16 residues in the CDR3. Trimming stripped 4 bases from V and 13 bases from J, with 26 bases between. The germline V gene has CDR1 SGHTA and CDR2 FQGNSA. The CDR3 spells CASSSSLVVAKNIQFF. CDR3 nucleotide sequence: TGTGCCAGCAGCTCCTCACTAGTCGTAGCCAAAAACATTCAGTTCTTC.

Ten or more counts support this clonotype. The V gene is TRBV5-6, the J gene TRBJ1-2; weak D call: TRBD1 (5 bases). CDR3 length: 18 amino acids. Trimming stripped 0 bases from V and 3 bases from J, with 21 bases between. Germline lookup yields CDR1 SGHDT and CDR2 YYEEEE. Written as DNA, the CDR3 is TGTGCCAGCAGCTTGGGGCAGGGCCGGGGTCTAAGGGACTATGGCTACACCTTC. This codes for CASSLGQGRGLRDYGYTF.

On this clonotype: This is likely a read error, given that the CDR3 carries no conserved phenylalanine or tryptophan at its end. V is TRBV7-9 and J is TRBJ2-1; 7 bases map to TRBD1. V gave up 1 base and J gave up 4 bases; unmatched junction bases: 4. The CDR3 consists of 15 residues. Germline V gives CDR1 SEHNR, CDR2 FQNEAQ (reference sequence). The CDR3 loop reads CASSLDEQGYNEQFS. CDR3 DNA: TGTGCCAGCAGCTTAGATGAACAGGGGTACAATGAGCAGTTCTCC.

This clonotype was counted only a few times. The chain recombines TRBV11-2 with TRBJ2-1; 10 nucleotides align to TRBD1. The CDR3 consists of 14 residues. Unmatched junction bases numbered 8, after V lost 5 bases and J lost 10 bases. CDR1 and CDR2 from the germline V gene are SGHAT and FQNNGV. The CDR3 sequence: CASSRTGGSGEQFF. CDR3 sequence (DNA): TGTGCCAGCAGCCGGACAGGGGGATCAGGCGAGCAGTTCTTC.

A remark on this clonotype: Its ends do not fully match the called genes, so a read error is possible. This chain links TRBV5-1 with TRBJ2-2; perhaps D is TRBD1 or TRBD2 (5 bases each). Germline values: CDR1 SGHRS, CDR2 YFSETQ. The CDR3 spans 17 residues. CDR3 DNA sequence: TGCGCCAGCAGCCCTGGGGGTACCGGCCTCAACACCGGGGAGCGGTTTTTT. Translated, it gives CASSPGGTGLNTGERFF.

This clonotype was seen more than once but under ten times. The chain is built from TRBV12-3 or TRBV12-4 and TRBJ2-2; perhaps TRBD2 as D (6 bases). V lost 7 bases to trimming and J lost 5 bases, with 17 bases between them. The CDR3 spans 15 residues. CDR3 sequence: CASIKRLEVTGELFF. The CDR3 region has the DNA TGTGCCAGCATTAAGAGACTAGAGGTTACCGGGGAGCTGTTTTTT.

This clonotype was detected many times. The chain combines TRBV2 with TRBJ2-4, with D unresolved. Trimming took 2 bases from V and 7 from J, leaving 12 bases between them. The CDR3 length is 14 residues. Germline-derived CDR1 and CDR2 are SNHLY and FYNNEI. CDR3 bases: TGTGCCAGCAGTGAACGTCAACCGGCGAACATTCAGTACTTC. It is translated as CASSERQPANIQYF. The entire variable domain, with the rest obtained from reference TRBV2 and TRBJ2-4, is as follows: EPEVTQTPSHQVTQMGQEVILRCVPISNHLYFYWYRQILGQKVEFLVSFYNNEISEKSEIFDDQFSVERPDGSNFTLKIRSTKLEDSAMYFCASSERQPANIQYFGAGTRLSVL.

This clonotype was seen more than once but under ten times. One end of the junction does not line up with germline, which may come from a read error. The genes are TRBV11-2 and TRBJ2-5; 7 bases fit TRBD2. The CDR3 spans 17 residues. Germline assignment: CDR1 SGHAT and CDR2 FQNNGV. CDR3 protein: CASSPAPLADHQGTQYF. The CDR3 nucleotides are TGTGCCAGCAGCCCCGCCCCCCTAGCGGACCACCAAGGGACCCAGTACTTC.

This clonotype appeared many times. The chain has TRBV29-1 and TRBJ2-7; 11 nucleotides align to TRBD2. V was pared by 2 bases and J by 4 bases, with 10 bases of the junction left unmatched. The CDR3 is made up of 16 amino acids. Germline values: CDR1 SQVTM, CDR2 ANQGSEA. The CDR3 reads CSVEPLAGGSGYEQYF. The CDR3 DNA reads as TGCAGCGTTGAACCCCTAGCGGGGGGATCCGGTTACGAGCAGTACTTC.

This clonotype showed up just a few times. The chain uses TRBV20-1 and TRBJ2-7; TRBD1 aligns across 8 bases. Germline CDR1 DFQATT, CDR2 SNEGSKA (reference sequence). This CDR3 comprises 14 residues. Trimming cost V 6 bases and J 0 bases; bases outside gene matches: 7. The CDR3 nucleotides read TGCAGTGCGGTGGACAGGGAAGGCTCCTACGAGCAGTACTTC. Translation: CSAVDREGSYEQYF.

This clonotype turned up a few times. This chain uses TRBV2 with TRBJ1-2; D unclear. This CDR3 is built from 12 residues. The V gene lost 10 bases and the J gene lost 7 bases, with 16 bases spanning the gap. Germline CDR1 SNHLY, CDR2 FYNNEI. CDR3 nucleotide sequence: TGTGCCACTGCAGGCGATGGTGGTGGCTACACCTTC. The encoded protein is CATAGDGGGYTF.